This TCR beta chain was identified in a study of T cell changes during pregnancy in multiple sclerosis. Produced via immunoSEQ multiplex PCR; TCRdb's table is partial and in-frame only. The table records about 59,000 clones, approximately 94% of them present only once. This CDR3 is 16 amino acids long. V was pared by 2 bases and J by 7 bases, with 18 bases between. The germline gives CDR1 SGHVS, CDR2 FQNEAQ. This clone was observed a handful of times. The sequence was collected from a female donor with multiple sclerosis, enrolled in a pregnancy study. This chain joins TRBV7-8 and TRBJ1-5; D is unresolved. Sample: CD8+ T cells from peripheral blood mononuclear cells, taken after pregnancy. CDR3 nucleotides: TGTGCCAGCAGCTTATCACTATCGGGGTTACAACAGCCCCAGCATTTT. Translating it yields CASSLSLSGLQQPQHF.